The sequence of this T cell receptor beta chain was determined in a study of blood T cell repertoires in COVID-19 (dated by TCRdb to 2019 to 2021). With regard to the full study: The collaborator samples originated in the United States, Italy and Spain and spanned the acute and convalescent phases of COVID-19. The samples were drawn from the first 160 participants of the ongoing ImmuneRACE study and from 1,254 subjects provided by 6 global collaborators. The material from the prospective study consisted of cDNA or gDNA derived from T cells, B-cell-depleted T cells, or PBMCs. The dataset comprised deeply sampled blood TCRbeta repertoires from subjects exposed to, actively infected with, or recovered from COVID-19. The repertoires were made available in a free public database intended to serve as a resource for research on the immune response to SARS-CoV-2. HLA class I and class II types, where available, came from metadata supplied by the sample provider rather than from assay-based typing. A de-identified subject ID, COVID-19 status, age in years and sex were almost always included in the sample metadata. Study-wide findings and limitations: The amount of clinical and demographic metadata varied by source and participant and was provided uncurated.

Trimming accounts for 0 bases at V and 0 bases at J, while the number of junction bases matched to no gene is 13. The CDR1 and CDR2 encoded by the germline V gene are ENHRY and SYGVKD. From the cysteine up to the phenylalanine, the CDR3 has a length of 20 residues. The entry retains the CDR3 DNA only, 60 bases that are in frame from base 1. About this clone: It lacks a known antigen. No qualities accompany the bases; no much larger clone lies one base away.

Participants in the prospective study were aged about 18 to 90 years, lived in 20 to 25 United States geographic areas, and enrolled through a virtual design. To assign participants to cohorts, the prospective study relied on clinical history that participants themselves reported in a screening survey and a study questionnaire. Recovered participants in ImmuneRACE Cohort 3 were defined as having two consecutive negative NP/OP PCR tests, clearance from a healthcare professional, or resolution of symptoms. Each participant in the prospective study had whole blood, serum and a nasopharyngeal or oropharyngeal swab collected by mobile phlebotomists. Prospective study participants could optionally give additional blood draws and questionnaires over an approximately 2-month period. Blood samples from the prospective study were shipped frozen or at room temperature prior to DNA extraction. TCRbeta CDR3 regions were amplified from genomic DNA by means of the immunoSEQ Assay, a bias-controlled multiplex PCR. Per the original workflow: Nucleated cell counts per sample were estimated from amplification of reference gene primers within the assay. To quantify the absolute abundance of each unique TCRbeta CDR3 rearrangement, sequence reads were collapsed and filtered. For each sample, productive Simpson clonality was calculated as the square root of Simpson's diversity index across productive rearrangements. Sourced from immuneACCESS, this table was stored by TCRdb with only in-frame sequences that have V and J called. A share of the clones is absent; for the studies checked, an unresolved V gene accounts for under half, and the remainder has no known explanation. V, J and clone size are those of that table, while D and trimming were read from the DNA. The sample yields 250,000 to 350,000 clones; around 91% were counted once. The ten top clones hold under 3% of the sample.

Recombination connected TRBV10-3 to TRBJ1-5, with TRBD1 identical over 8 junction bases. The sequencing input was PBMCs or T cells enriched from blood (not recorded which). The sequence was collected from a woman between 18 and 29 years old who had recovered from COVID-19. The CDR3 protein is CAISESQPPGQVFSNQPQHF. The sequenced DNA: TGTGCCATCAGTGAGTCGCAGCCTCCGGGACAGGTCTTTAGCAATCAGCCCCAGCATTTT.